This paragraph covers one T cell receptor (beta chain) sequence. What it binds is unknown. The sample is drawn from a study of T cell responses to AZD1222 COVID-19 vaccine. Study-level background: Pooled together were second doses at about 4 or about 12 weeks.

Germline trimming cut 5 bases from V and 4 bases from J; bases unmatched to any gene: 7. The CDR3 consists of 17 residues. Germline loops: CDR1 SEHNR, CDR2 FQNEAQ (reference sequence). Overall study findings and caveats: Most donors were white British, females outnumbered males, and clonal diversity was possibly underestimated.

The method was immunoSEQ multiplex PCR; TCRdb's version includes in-frame clones alone and lacks a portion of them. This table has 95,000 to 150,000 clones, about 90% appearing once. The sequence came from an adult in good health. This chain links TRBV7-9 with TRBJ2-2; 13 nucleotides agree with TRBD2. The sequencing here drew on peripheral blood, taken on day 0 of AZD1222 vaccination. In DNA, the CDR3 is TGTGCCAGCAGCAAGATGACTAGCGGGAGGCCCACCGGGGAGCTGTTTTTT. Its translation: CASSKMTSGRPTGELFF.